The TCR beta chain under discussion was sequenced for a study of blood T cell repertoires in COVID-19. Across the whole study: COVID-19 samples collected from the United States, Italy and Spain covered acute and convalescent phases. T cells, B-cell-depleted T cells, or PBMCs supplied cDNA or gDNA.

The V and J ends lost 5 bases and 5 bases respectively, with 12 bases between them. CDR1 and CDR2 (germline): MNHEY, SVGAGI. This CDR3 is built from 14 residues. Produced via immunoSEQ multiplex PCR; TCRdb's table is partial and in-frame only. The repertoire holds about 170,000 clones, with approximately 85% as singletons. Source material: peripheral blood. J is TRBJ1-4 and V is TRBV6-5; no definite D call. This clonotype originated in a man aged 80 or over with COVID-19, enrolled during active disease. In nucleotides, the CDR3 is TGTGCCAGCAGTATCACGCACTTCAATGAAAAACTGTTTTTT. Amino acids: CASSITHFNEKLFF.